The rows below give T cell receptor beta chains drawn from one sample of a study of long-term antiretroviral therapy in people with HIV. Using immunoSEQ multiplex PCR, the repertoire was profiled, and TCRdb retains in-frame clones only, with some absent. The table includes about 30,000 clones, around 80% detected once. The specimen was unsorted PBMCs, collected 1.5 years before starting antiretroviral therapy. These TCRs come from a man aged 18 to 30 with HIV. Each CDR3 is given without its conserved first and last residue. Clone size is shown for a subset of rows, as once, few, many or a class of expanded clone.

>TRBJ1-2|TRBV30|NA
ASIQGSGYT
>TRBJ1-1|TRBV6-6|NA
ASSYSDRGTTEAF
>TRBJ2-3|TRBV7-2|NA
ASSLDRALLDTQY
>TRBJ1-2|TRBV18|NA
ASSPREQTYGYT
>TRBJ1-1|TRBV6-5|NA
ASSGRAGGTEAF
>TRBJ2-6|TRBV7-6|once
ASMGEISGANVLT
>TRBJ2-1|TRBV30|NA
ASGGRNEQF
>TRBJ1-3|TRBV13|NA
ASSLDRGAGNTIY
>TRBJ2-7|TRBV7-3|NA
ASSLNPDSGEQY
>TRBJ2-1|TRBV25-1|NA
ASSLAGSYNEQF
>TRBJ1-2|TRBV7-9|NA
ASSLGGNYGYT
>TRBJ1-3|TRBV9|once
ASSPTVAGNTIY
>TRBJ2-3|TRBV6-4|NA
ASSGGTSGSTDTQY